The rows below give T cell receptor beta chains drawn from one sample of a study of cytomegalovirus exposure and HLA in healthy donors. The method was immunoSEQ multiplex PCR; TCRdb's version includes in-frame clones alone and lacks a portion of them. The table includes 150,000 to 200,000 clones, around 84% detected once. The sequencing sample was made of PBMCs. The receptors were gathered from a woman under 30 in good health and CMV-seronegative. Each CDR3 is given with its conserved first and last residue. The D gene is left open where the match is weak. Size values are once, few and many counts, or a class for expanded clones, and some rows have none.

CASSLGAGGANVLTF TGCGCCAGCAGCTTGGGGGCTGGTGGGGCCAACGTCCTGACTTTC once TRBV5-1 - TRBJ2-6
CASSSRLAGSYEQYF TGTGCCAGCAGCAGCCGACTAGCGGGTTCCTACGAGCAGTACTTC - TRBV5-4 TRBD2 TRBJ2-7
CASSQGGGSETQYF TGTGCCAGCAGCCAAGGTGGCGGGTCGGAGACCCAGTACTTC - TRBV16 - TRBJ2-5
CSARAGTEAFF TGCAGTGCTAGAGCCGGGACAGAAGCTTTCTTT once TRBV20-1 - TRBJ1-1
CASSDRPLLKSSYNEQFF TGTGCCAGCAGTGATCGTCCCCTACTAAAAAGCTCCTACAATGAGCAGTTCTTC - TRBV2 - TRBJ2-1
CASSPFGGNGYTF TGCGCCAGCAGCCCTTTTGGAGGTAACGGCTACACCTTC - TRBV5-1 - TRBJ1-2
CASSPDRASYNEQFF TGCGCCAGCAGCCCCGACAGGGCATCCTACAATGAGCAGTTCTTC - TRBV4-1 TRBD1 TRBJ2-1
CASSPAGGAGANVLTF TGTGCCAGCAGCCCAGCAGGGGGAGCTGGGGCCAACGTCCTGACTTTC - TRBV9 TRBD1 TRBJ2-6
CASRYAGGYYQYGETQYF TGCGCCAGCAGATACGCGGGGGGCTACTACCAATACGGAGAGACCCAGTACTTC - TRBV5-1 TRBD2 TRBJ2-5
CASSYRLPLNEQFF TGTGCCAGCAGCTATCGACTCCCTCTTAATGAGCAGTTCTTC - TRBV5-6 - TRBJ2-1
CASRLTGESMNSPLHF TGTGCCAGCAGGCTGACAGGGGAAAGTATGAATTCACCCCTCCACTTT - TRBV7-8 TRBD1 TRBJ1-6
CASHQRGRYEQYF TGTGCCTCCCACCAGCGGGGGCGATACGAGCAGTACTTC - TRBV30 TRBD2 TRBJ2-7
CASKRGGDQPQHF TGTGCCAGTAAGAGAGGGGGCGATCAGCCCCAGCATTTT - TRBV19 TRBD1 TRBJ1-5
CASSLEGLTYNEQFF TGTGCCAGCAGTTTAGAGGGACTCACCTACAATGAGCAGTTCTTC - TRBV28 - TRBJ2-1
CAWGLGDNQPQHF TGTGCCTGGGGCCTCGGGGACAATCAGCCCCAGCATTTT - TRBV30 - TRBJ1-5
CASSETTATNEKLFF TGTGCCAGCAGTGAGACGACTGCAACTAATGAAAAACTGTTTTTT - TRBV2 - TRBJ1-4
CASSLSGGAGGYTF TGTGCCAGCAGCTTATCAGGTGGTGCGGGGGGCTACACCTTC - TRBV9 - TRBJ1-2
CASSLGVGTGTEAFF TGTGCCAGCAGCTTAGGAGTAGGGACAGGCACTGAAGCTTTCTTT - TRBV7-9 TRBD1 TRBJ1-1
CASSSKPHQGDPYEQYF TGTGCCAGCAGTTCTAAACCCCACCAGGGCGACCCCTACGAGCAGTACTTC - TRBV5-6 - TRBJ2-7
CASRRAYNEQFF TGTGCCAGCAGGAGAGCCTACAATGAGCAGTTCTTC once TRBV7-8 - TRBJ2-1
CASSFQGAFGQETQYF TGTGCCAGCAGTTTCCAGGGGGCTTTTGGACAAGAGACCCAGTACTTC - TRBV9 TRBD1 TRBJ2-5
CASSPQGVQFQPQHF TGTGCCAGCTCACCCCAGGGGGTCCAATTTCAGCCCCAGCATTTT - TRBV18 TRBD1 TRBJ1-5